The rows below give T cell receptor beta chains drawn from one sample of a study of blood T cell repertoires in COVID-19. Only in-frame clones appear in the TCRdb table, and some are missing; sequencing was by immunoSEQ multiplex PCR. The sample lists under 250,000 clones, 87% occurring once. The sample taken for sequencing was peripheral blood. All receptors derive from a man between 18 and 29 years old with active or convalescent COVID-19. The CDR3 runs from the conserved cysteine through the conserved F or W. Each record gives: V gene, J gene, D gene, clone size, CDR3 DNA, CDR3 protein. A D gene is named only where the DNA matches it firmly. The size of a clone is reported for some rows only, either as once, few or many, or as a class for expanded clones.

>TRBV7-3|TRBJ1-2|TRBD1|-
TGTGCCAGCAGCCTTGGACCTATCAAATACCCGGACAGGGCGGGCCCCAACTATGGCTACACCTTC
CASSLGPIKYPDRAGPNYGYTF
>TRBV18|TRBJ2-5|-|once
TGTGCCAGCTCACCAGATGCGGAGACCCAGTACTTC
CASSPDAETQYF
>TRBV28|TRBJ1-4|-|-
TGTGCCAGCAGTTCCCCTGCAACTAATGAAAAACTGTTTTTT
CASSSPATNEKLFF
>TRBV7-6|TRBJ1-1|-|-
TGTGCCAGCAGCCAGGCGTCCCGACAAATGAACACTGAAGCTTTCTTT
CASSQASRQMNTEAFF
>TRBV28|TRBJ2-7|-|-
TGTGCCAGCAGTCCCGGGACTCCGACGGCCTACGAGCAGTACTTC
CASSPGTPTAYEQYF
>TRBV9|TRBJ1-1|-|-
TGTGCCAGCAGCGTAGGGTGGGGGCAGGACACTGAAGCTTTCTTT
CASSVGWGQDTEAFF
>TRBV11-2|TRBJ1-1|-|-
TGTGCCAGCAGCTTAAGTGGCGGAGGCACTGAAGCTTTCTTT
CASSLSGGGTEAFF
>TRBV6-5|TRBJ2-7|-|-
TGTGCCAGCAGTTATAGGGAGCCCTACGAGCAGTACTTC
CASSYREPYEQYF
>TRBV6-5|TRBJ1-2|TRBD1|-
TGTGCCAGCAGTTACCGTCAAGGGGGCTGGGGCTACACCTTC
CASSYRQGGWGYTF
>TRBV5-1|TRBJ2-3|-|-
TGCGCCAGCAGCTTAACTAGCTACGCAGATACGCAGTATTTT
CASSLTSYADTQYF
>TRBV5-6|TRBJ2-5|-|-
TGTGCCAGCAGCTTTGGCCCGGGGAGCAGAGAGACCCAGTACTTC
CASSFGPGSRETQYF
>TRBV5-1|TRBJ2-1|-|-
TGCGCCAGCAGCGTGGCCCCCTCGGCCTACAATGAGCAGTTCTTC
CASSVAPSAYNEQFF
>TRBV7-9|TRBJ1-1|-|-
TGTGCCAGCAGCTTAGTCAGGGGAGCTTTCTTT
CASSLVRGAFF
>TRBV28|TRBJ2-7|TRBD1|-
TGTGCCAGCAGTATCCCCGGGACAGGGGTCCACGAGCAGTACTTC
CASSIPGTGVHEQYF
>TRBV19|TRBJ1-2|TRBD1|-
TGTGCCAGTAGTGTAACCCCACAGGGGCAGGACTATGGCTACACCTTC
CASSVTPQGQDYGYTF
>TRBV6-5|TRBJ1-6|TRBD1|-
TGTGCCAGCAGTTACCTCGGACAGGGTGTTTCACCCCTCCACTTT
CASSYLGQGVSPLHF
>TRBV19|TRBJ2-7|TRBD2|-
TGTGCCAGTCCGCGGGGGATTGTCTACGAGCAGTACTTC
CASPRGIVYEQYF
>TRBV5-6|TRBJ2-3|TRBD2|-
TGTGCCAGCAGCTCGGTAGCGGGAGGTACAGATACGCAGTATTTT
CASSSVAGGTDTQYF
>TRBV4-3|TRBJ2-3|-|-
TGCGCCAGCAGCCAAGATTACGTCTATCCGCAGTATTTT
CASSQDYVYPQYF
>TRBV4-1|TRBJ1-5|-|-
TGCGCCAGCAGAGGGGAGGGAAAACAGCCCCAGCATTTT
CASRGEGKQPQHF
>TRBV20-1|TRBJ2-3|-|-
TGCAGTGCCAGTAAGCTAGATACGCAGTATTTT
CSASKLDTQYF
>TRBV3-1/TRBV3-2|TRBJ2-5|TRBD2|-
TGTGCCAGCAGCCACCTAGCGGGATCCCAAGAGACCCAGTACTTC
CASSHLAGSQETQYF
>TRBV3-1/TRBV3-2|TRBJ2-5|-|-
TGTGCCAGCAGCCAAATTTCGTGTTCGAGCGAAGAGACCCAGTACTTC
CASSQISCSSEETQYF
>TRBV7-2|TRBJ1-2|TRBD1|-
TGTGCCAGCAGCACGACAGGGGAATATGGCTACACCTTC
CASSTTGEYGYTF
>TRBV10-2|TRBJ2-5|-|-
TGCGCCAGCACCTTCAGCTCGGCGGGGGAGACCCAGTACTTC
CASTFSSAGETQYF
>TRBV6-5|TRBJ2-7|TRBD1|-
TGTGCCAGCAATTACTTACAGGGGCGCTACGAGCAGTACTTC
CASNYLQGRYEQYF
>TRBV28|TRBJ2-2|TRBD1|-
TGTGCCTCACCCCCGGACAGGGGGTCCTTTACGAACACCGGGGAGCTGTTTTTT
CASPPDRGSFTNTGELFF
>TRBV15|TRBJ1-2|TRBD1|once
TGTGCCACCAGCACTCCTGGGACAGGGGTATCTGGCTACACCTTC
CATSTPGTGVSGYTF
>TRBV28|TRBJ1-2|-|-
TGTGCCAGCAGTTCACAGGGTTTTGGCTACACCTTC
CASSSQGFGYTF
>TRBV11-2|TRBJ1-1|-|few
TGTGCCAGCACCCCCTACCGGGGGGTCGGAGGAGAATTCTTT
CASTPYRGVGGEFF
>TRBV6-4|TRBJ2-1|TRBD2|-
TGTGCCAGCAGTGCGACTAGCGGGGGCTCCTACAATGAGCAGTTCTTC
CASSATSGGSYNEQFF
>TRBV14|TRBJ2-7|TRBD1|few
TGTGCCAGCAGCCGGGGACAGGGGGCGTCCCACGAGCAGTACTTC
CASSRGQGASHEQYF
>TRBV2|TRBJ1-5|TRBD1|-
TGTGCCAGCAAGAGGACAGGAGGGGATAATAGCAATCAGCCCCAGCATTTT
CASKRTGGDNSNQPQHF
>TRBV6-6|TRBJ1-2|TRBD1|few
TGTGCCAGCAGTGACGTCTCGACAGGGGAATATGGCTACACCTTC
CASSDVSTGEYGYTF
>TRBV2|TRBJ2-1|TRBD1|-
TGTGCCAGCAGTGCCCAAAGCAGGGGGATGAATGAGCAGTTCTTC
CASSAQSRGMNEQFF
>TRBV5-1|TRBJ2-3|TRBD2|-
TGCGCCAGCAGCCCGGGACTAGCGGGGGCGAGAGATACGCAGTATTTT
CASSPGLAGARDTQYF
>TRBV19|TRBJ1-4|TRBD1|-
TGTGCCAGTAGTTCGACAGGGCAGGGAGAAAAACTGTTTTTT
CASSSTGQGEKLFF
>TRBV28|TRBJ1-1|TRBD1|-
TGTGCCAGCAGTCCCCCCCTGGGACAGGCCAGCACTGAAGCTTTCTTT
CASSPPLGQASTEAFF
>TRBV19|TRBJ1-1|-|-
TGTGCCAGTAGTATAGTCGACACTGAAGCTTTCTTT
CASSIVDTEAFF
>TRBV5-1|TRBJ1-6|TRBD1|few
TGCGCCAGCAGCTTGGGAGGACGCGGAGGGGGCTCACCCCTCCACTTT
CASSLGGRGGGSPLHF
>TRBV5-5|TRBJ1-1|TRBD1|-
TGTGCCAGCAGCTTCGACTGGGACAGACTCACTGAAGCTTTCTTT
CASSFDWDRLTEAFF
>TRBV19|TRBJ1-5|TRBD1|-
TGTGCCCGGAGGGACAGGCATTACGGGAATCAGCCCCAGCATTTT
CARRDRHYGNQPQHF
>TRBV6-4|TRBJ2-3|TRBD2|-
TGTGCCAGCAGTGATAGAGTGACTAGCGGAACCGAATTCATACCCTATACGCAGTATTTT
CASSDRVTSGTEFIPYTQYF
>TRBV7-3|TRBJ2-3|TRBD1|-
TGTGCCAGCAGCTTAACCGGGACAGGGTGGCATTTT
CASSLTGTGWHF
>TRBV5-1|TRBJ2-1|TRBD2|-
TGCGCCAGCAGCTTGGGGCAGCGGGAGGGCCGGTTCGAGCAGTTCTTC
CASSLGQREGRFEQFF
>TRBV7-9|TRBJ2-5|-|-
TGTGCCAGCAGCTTAAGGGGGTTGGAGACCCAGTACTTC
CASSLRGLETQYF
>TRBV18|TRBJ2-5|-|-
TGTGCCAGCTCATCGGAGCAGCGGTTGGAGACCCAGTACTTC
CASSSEQRLETQYF
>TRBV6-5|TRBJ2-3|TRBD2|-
TGTGCCAGCAGTCGGCGGGAGAGCACAGATACGCAGTATTTT
CASSRRESTDTQYF
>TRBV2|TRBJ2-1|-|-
TGTGCCAGGTCCCGACTTGAAGACAATGAGCAGTTCTTC
CARSRLEDNEQFF